This T cell receptor (beta chain) was observed in a study of CD8+ T cells in alopecia areata. Noted treatment: oral pan-JAK inhibitor, 5-10 mg twice daily. The V end lost 8 bases, the J end lost 3 bases, and 20 bases lay between the germline ends. Germline V gene lookup returns CDR1 MNHEY and CDR2 SMNVEV (reference sequence). This CDR3 spans 15 amino acids. RNA, once extracted, was reverse transcribed into cDNA for use as the sequencing template. Sequencing was performed with immunoSEQ multiplex PCR; in TCRdb, only in-frame clones are kept and a portion is missing. The table lists over 100,000 clones, 53% of them singletons, with 0.45% to 0.5% in the top ten.

The V and J genes are TRBV27 and TRBJ2-7; D is perhaps TRBD1 (6 bases). The material was CD4+ T cells sorted from blood, obtained at week 4, from a patient treated with tofacitinib. This clonotype was sampled from a human donor with alopecia areata. In DNA, the CDR3 is TGTGCCAGCCGAACCGGGACAACCACCCTCTACGAGCAGTACTTC. Translation: CASRTGTTTLYEQYF.